This T cell receptor beta chain was captured by sequencing in a study of identical twins. V lost 2 bases, J lost 5 bases, and 1 base stayed unmatched. CDR1 is ENHRY and CDR2 is SYGVKD in the germline V gene. The length of the CDR3 is 15 residues. This clonotype has more than one count but fewer than ten. TCRdb recomputed calls from the 5' RACE reads with MiXCR, one row per CDR3 protein. The data show hundreds of thousands of distinct CDR3 sequences, with over 20% seen just once and over 4% held by the top ten. This same sample was also taken into another study, of T cells expressing NK-cell markers. Per that paper: Within the sequenced cohort of eight donors, seven exhibited HCMV seropositivity and one was seronegative. It remained uncertain whether the expanded NKG2C+ T cell clones were specific for HCMV antigens.

The sequencing sample was made of PBMCs. This TCR came from a woman aged 18-29 years in good health. The J gene is TRBJ2-1, the V gene TRBV10-3; TRBD2 aligns across 12 bases. The CDR3: CAISERTSGNNEQFF. The DNA of the CDR3 is TGTGCCATCAGTGAGCGGACTAGCGGGAACAATGAGCAGTTCTTC.